The next 9 T cell receptor beta chains were all read from a single sample in a study of lymphopenia after photon versus proton radiotherapy. Clones were sequenced by immunoSEQ multiplex PCR, and TCRdb holds only the in-frame ones, with some missing. This table has some 30,000 clones, roughly 89% appearing once. Sequenced here: peripheral blood, sampled from a patient treated with proton-based radiotherapy. Every receptor here comes from a woman aged 55-69 years with cholangiocarcinoma. Some clones in this sample may be carry-over from other donors' samples.

V gene TRBV2 combines with J gene TRBJ1-4; D may be TRBD1 (5 bases). This CDR3 is built from 15 residues. V dropped 4 bases and J dropped 3 bases, with 12 bases sitting between them. Germline values: CDR1 SNHLY, CDR2 FYNNEI. For the CDR3, the DNA is TGTGCCAGCAGTGTAGGTAGAGGGGCTAATGAAAAACTGTTTTTT. Residues: CASSVGRGANEKLFF.

The chain uses TRBV4-1 and TRBJ2-3, with unresolved D. Trimming removed 3 bases at V and 4 bases at J, with 5 bases between. This CDR3 has 12 amino acids. Germline V lookup: CDR1 MGHRA, CDR2 YSYEKL. DNA for the CDR3: TGCGCCAGCAGCCAGGCGGCAGATACGCAGTATTTT. The encoded protein is CASSQAADTQYF.

CDR3: CASSDDRGTYNEQFF. CDR3 coding DNA: TGTGCCAGCAGCGACGACAGGGGAACCTACAATGAGCAGTTCTTC. The chain links TRBV5-6 to TRBJ2-1; 8 bases line up with TRBD1. Trimming removed 4 bases from V and 2 bases from J; junction bases left unmatched: 5. This CDR3 is 15 amino acids long. Germline-derived CDR1 and CDR2 are SGHDT and YYEEEE.

The V and J genes are TRBV5-4 and TRBJ2-7; TRBD2 matches at 10 bases. CDR1 SGHNT and CDR2 YYREEE come from the germline V gene (reference sequence). This CDR3 has 15 residues. V lost 0 bases, J lost 3 bases, and 3 bases stayed unmatched. The CDR3 coding sequence is TGTGCCAGCAGCTTGGATTCTAGCGGGGGCTACGAGCAGTACTTC. Protein product: CASSLDSSGGYEQYF. Full variable domain (remainder filled in from reference TRBV5-4 and TRBJ2-7): ETGVTQSPTHLIKTRGQQVTLRCSSQSGHNTVSWYQQALGQGPQFIFQYYREEENGRGNFPPRFSGLQFPNYSSELNVNALELDDSALYLCASSLDSSGGYEQYFGPGTRLTVT.

This sequence joins TRBV6-5 and TRBJ2-7, with unresolved D. Trimming shortened V by 5 bases and J by 3 bases, and 11 bases separated the two germline ends. The CDR3 spans 13 residues. Germline CDR1 and CDR2: MNHEY and SVGAGI. The DNA for the CDR3 is TGTGCCAGCAGTCAACAAAAACGCTACGAGCAGTACTTC. Translating it yields CASSQQKRYEQYF.

The count of this clone is one. The chain combines TRBV20-1 with TRBJ2-7; no clear D gene. The ends were cut back, 5 bases at V and 6 bases at J, with 11 bases in the middle. The CDR3 contains 11 residues. Germline CDR1 reads DFQATT; CDR2 reads SNEGSKA (reference sequence). CDR3 loop: CSAPQSGEQYF. Written as DNA, the CDR3 is TGCAGTGCTCCTCAGAGTGGCGAGCAGTACTTC.

A single count supports this clone. CDR3 amino acids: CASSLVVYGGIASPLHF. CDR3 in DNA: TGTGCCAGCAGCTTAGTGGTTTACGGGGGTATTGCGTCACCCCTCCACTTT. The chain couples TRBV7-2 to TRBJ1-6; perhaps TRBD1 as D (5 bases). The germline gives CDR1 SGHTA, CDR2 FQGNSA. V dropped 1 base and J dropped 10 bases, with 20 bases sitting between them. This CDR3 is 17 amino acids long. Combining the CDR3 with reference TRBV7-2 and TRBJ1-6 gives the whole variable domain GAGVSQSPSNKVTEKGKDVELRCDPISGHTALYWYRQSLGQGLEFLIYFQGNSAPDKSGLPSDRFSAERTGGSVSTLTIQRTQQEDSAVYLCASSLVVYGGIASPLHFGNGTRLTVT.

The V and J genes are TRBV7-8 and TRBJ2-7; tentatively, D is TRBD1 or TRBD2 (6 bases each). The germline gives CDR1 SGHVS, CDR2 FQNEAQ. The CDR3 totals 15 residues. Trimming shortened V by 4 bases and J by 8 bases, and 21 bases separated the two germline ends. As DNA, the CDR3 is TGTGCCAGCAGCTACAGCTTAGAGACGGGGGCAAAGCAGTACTTC. Translated: CASSYSLETGAKQYF.

The rearrangement joins TRBV25-1 to TRBJ2-3; maybe TRBD2 (6 bases). V shed 3 bases and J shed 2 bases, with 12 bases lying between them. Germline values: CDR1 MGHDK, CDR2 SYGVNS. The CDR3 consists of 15 residues. The DNA of the CDR3 is TGTGCCAGCAGTGAGTTAGCGGTTATCACAGATACGCAGTATTTT. It is translated as CASSELAVITDTQYF.